This T cell receptor (beta chain) appears in the sequencing data of a study of blood T cell repertoires in COVID-19. The wider study: The study drew acute and convalescent COVID-19 samples from the United States, Italy and Spain.

Here immunoSEQ multiplex PCR was the method, and the copy in TCRdb shows in-frame clones only, minus some. The sample shows roughly 260,000 clones, about nine tenths of them seen only once. After removal of 4 bases from V and 6 bases from J, the junction contained 16 bases not matched to a gene. CDR3 length equals 19 residues. The germline V gene has CDR1 KGHDR and CDR2 SFDVKD. The chain carries TRBV24-1 and TRBJ2-2, with 10 bases matching TRBD1. The TCR comes from a person aged 18-29 years with COVID-19, enrolled during active disease. The source material was peripheral blood. The CDR3 DNA reads TGTGCCACCAGTGACCCCTCCTATCTGACAGGGGGCGTCCCCGGGGAGCTGTTTTTT. This translates into CATSDPSYLTGGVPGELFF.